Reported below is one T cell receptor (beta chain). The antigen remains unidentified. This sample is drawn from a study of blood T cells in healthy people across ages. The trim removed 4 bases at V and 1 base at J, leaving 10 bases unmatched. The germline V gene encodes CDR1 DFQATT and CDR2 SNEGSKA (reference sequence). This CDR3 comprises 16 residues. A sample-barcoded 5' primer and a J-beta primer mix were used in a second PCR of about 7 to 12 cycles. TCRdb fed the 5' RACE reads into MiXCR, producing one record per CDR3 protein. The top ten clones hold 2% to 2.5% of a sample with roughly 2 million distinct CDR3 sequences, just under 50% of them seen once. Regarding the study as a whole: There were more naive CD4+ cells and higher diversity in long-lived donors than in aged donors.

The sequence derives from a woman between 40 and 50 years old in good health. Sequencing used blood. V usage is TRBV20-1 and J usage is TRBJ2-5, with 9 bases that match TRBD1. The CDR3 is CSAIVNPDRGQETQYF. The CDR3 bases are TGCAGTGCTATCGTTAACCCGGACAGGGGCCAAGAGACCCAGTACTTC.